The present entry profiles one TCR beta chain with its context. From germline, CDR1 is SGHDT and CDR2 YYEEEE. The V and J ends lost 4 bases and 8 bases respectively, with 15 bases between them. The CDR3 loop spans 14 amino acids. Unique molecular identifiers tagged the TCRbeta library. TCRdb ran MiXCR on the PCR reads and lists one entry per CDR3 protein. Seen here are some 290,000 distinct CDR3 sequences, 9.5% to 10% observed once, and the top ten hold around 9.1%. This entry comes from a study of T-cell reconstitution after alpha-beta-depleted transplantation in children. The material sequenced was PBMCs from the stem cell graft donor, taken from the stem cell graft. V is TRBV5-6 and J is TRBJ1-4; maybe TRBD1 (6 bases). The sequence derives from a human donor who donated a stem cell graft to a child with SCID. Written as DNA, the CDR3 is TGTGCCAGCAGCGTAAGGGGGGCGCGAGAAAAACTGTTTTTT. Protein: CASSVRGAREKLFF.